Listed below are T cell receptor beta chains from one sample, sequenced in a study of shared clonotypes between healthy human individuals. TCRdb's table, derived via immunoSEQ multiplex PCR, lists solely in-frame clones and lacks some. The profile shows a few million clones, nearly 97% of them singletons. Sequenced input: naive CD4+ T cells sorted from blood. All receptors derive from a man between 18 and 29 years old in good health. The CDR3 runs from the conserved cysteine through the conserved F or W. D genes are given only for firm matches. Expanded clones get a size class; other rows say once, few or many, or leave the size out.

J	size	V	length	D	CDR3	DNA
TRBJ2-2	NA	TRBV18	14	NA	CASSPDKNTGELFF	TGTGCCAGCTCACCAGACAAGAACACCGGGGAGCTGTTTTTT
TRBJ1-6	NA	TRBV9	14	NA	CASSVAQAASPLHF	TGTGCCAGCAGCGTAGCGCAGGCCGCATCACCCCTCCACTTT
TRBJ2-5	NA	TRBV19	15	TRBD1	CASSMWTGGEETQYF	TGTGCCAGTAGTATGTGGACAGGGGGAGAAGAGACCCAGTACTTC
TRBJ1-5	NA	TRBV7-9	13	NA	CASSLPGNQPQHF	TGTGCCAGCAGCTTACCAGGTAATCAGCCCCAGCATTTT
TRBJ1-6	once	TRBV7-9	14	NA	CASSLDLYNSPLHF	TGTGCCAGCAGCTTGGATCTTTATAATTCACCCCTCCACTTT
TRBJ2-5	NA	TRBV25-1	12	TRBD1	CASSEVTGQEYF	TGTGCCAGCAGTGAGGTTACGGGACAGGAGTACTTC
TRBJ1-6	few	TRBV6-6	15	TRBD1	CASRATGGEGSPLHF	TGTGCCAGCAGGGCGACAGGGGGCGAGGGTTCACCCCTCCACTTT
TRBJ2-7	NA	TRBV18	13	NA	CASSPIGVYEQYF	TGTGCCAGCTCACCCATCGGGGTATACGAGCAGTACTTC
TRBJ2-1	NA	TRBV28	14	TRBD2	CATPSGSSYNEQFF	TGTGCCACCCCTAGCGGATCCTCCTACAATGAGCAGTTCTTC
TRBJ2-1	NA	TRBV5-1	16	TRBD1	CASSLGGQSSYNEQFF	TGCGCCAGCAGCTTGGGGGGACAGAGCTCCTACAATGAGCAGTTCTTC
TRBJ1-1	NA	TRBV5-6	13	NA	CASSSDNGLEAFF	TGTGCCAGCAGCTCAGACAACGGGTTGGAAGCTTTCTTT
TRBJ2-5	NA	TRBV6-6	13	NA	CAMHSGYQETQYF	TGTGCCATGCATAGTGGCTATCAAGAGACCCAGTACTTC
TRBJ2-7	NA	TRBV5-1	13	NA	CASSGGGTYEQYF	TGCGCCAGCAGTGGAGGGGGAACCTACGAGCAGTACTTC
TRBJ1-4	NA	TRBV6-1	16	NA	CASSEAWRVLKEKLFF	TGTGCCAGCAGTGAAGCCTGGAGGGTATTGAAGGAAAAACTGTTTTTT
TRBJ1-1	NA	TRBV19	15	NA	CASSIGSTMNTEAFF	TGTGCCAGTAGTATAGGCAGCACCATGAACACTGAAGCTTTCTTT
TRBJ1-2	NA	TRBV2	13	NA	CASSFDRNNGYTF	TGTGCCAGCAGCTTCGACAGGAACAATGGCTACACCTTC
TRBJ1-6	NA	TRBV5-6	16	TRBD1	CASSVTGTGGRSPLHF	TGTGCCAGCAGCGTGACAGGGACAGGGGGAAGGTCACCCCTCCACTTT
TRBJ2-5	NA	TRBV18	18	TRBD2	CASSPPNTAGAPQETQYF	TGTGCCAGCTCACCACCGAATACGGCGGGAGCTCCTCAAGAGACCCAGTACTTC
TRBJ2-5	NA	TRBV10-3	13	TRBD1	CAISERTGETQYF	TGTGCCATCAGTGAACGGACAGGGGAGACCCAGTACTTC
TRBJ1-5	NA	TRBV18	14	NA	CASSPQQGDQPQHF	TGTGCCAGCTCACCACAACAGGGAGACCAGCCCCAGCATTTT
TRBJ1-4	NA	TRBV7-9	15	NA	CASSLNPLTNEKLFF	TGTGCCAGCAGCTTAAACCCACTTACTAATGAAAAACTGTTTTTT
TRBJ2-1	NA	TRBV18	15	TRBD2	CASSHGLAGGNEQFF	TGTGCCAGCTCTCACGGACTAGCGGGGGGCAATGAGCAGTTCTTC
TRBJ2-3	NA	TRBV6-6	13	NA	CASSYVATDTQYF	TGTGCCAGCAGTTACGTTGCGACAGATACGCAGTATTTT
TRBJ1-5	NA	TRBV7-9	14	TRBD1	CASSLGQEFWPQHF	TGTGCCAGCAGCCTGGGACAGGAGTTTTGGCCCCAGCATTTT
TRBJ1-1	NA	TRBV7-2	15	NA	CASSLHYREHTEAFF	TGTGCCAGCAGCCTACATTACAGGGAGCACACTGAAGCTTTCTTT
TRBJ2-5	NA	TRBV13	16	TRBD2	CASSLSAGGYQETQYF	TGTGCCAGCAGCTTATCCGCGGGGGGCTACCAAGAGACCCAGTACTTC
TRBJ1-1	NA	TRBV15	13	NA	CATSRGQVIEAFF	TGTGCCACCAGCAGAGGACAGGTTATTGAAGCTTTCTTT